The rows below give T cell receptor beta chains drawn from one sample of a study of blood T cell repertoires in COVID-19. Clones were read by immunoSEQ multiplex PCR, and TCRdb kept only the in-frame ones, dropping some. The profile shows 97,000 or so clones, approximately 86% of them singletons. Specimen: peripheral blood. These TCRs come from a man between 65 and 85 years old with active or convalescent COVID-19. CDR3s include the opening cysteine and the closing phenylalanine or tryptophan. The order of the fields is clone size, D gene, V gene, J gene, CDR3 length, CDR3 protein, CDR3 DNA. D genes are given only for firm matches. Size is omitted from some rows. Given values are once, few, many or a class for expanded clones.

NA,NA,TRBV30,TRBJ1-6,12,CAWSVEGSPLHF,TGTGCCTGGAGTGTCGAGGGTTCACCCCTCCACTTT
NA,NA,TRBV6-2/TRBV6-3,TRBJ2-7,17,CASSTPRSGQGNYEQYF,TGTGCCAGCAGTACACCCCGTTCAGGGCAGGGGAACTACGAGCAGTACTTC
NA,TRBD1,TRBV9,TRBJ2-5,13,CASSPGQEGTQYF,TGTGCCAGCAGCCCGGGACAGGAGGGGACCCAGTACTTC
NA,NA,TRBV7-8,TRBJ2-7,14,CASSSSLNPYEQYF,TGTGCCAGCAGCTCTTCACTAAATCCCTACGAGCAGTACTTC
NA,TRBD1,TRBV19,TRBJ2-4,16,CASRTDRGPTENIQYF,TGTGCCAGTAGGACAGACAGGGGGCCGACGGAAAACATTCAGTACTTC
NA,TRBD1,TRBV30,TRBJ2-7,13,CAWSVGGGYEQYF,TGTGCCTGGAGTGTAGGGGGCGGCTACGAGCAGTACTTC
once,NA,TRBV11-1,TRBJ2-3,13,CASSLAAQDTQYF,TGTGCCAGCAGCTTAGCGGCACAAGATACGCAGTATTTT
NA,NA,TRBV18,TRBJ2-5,13,CASSPGTQETQYF,TGTGCCAGCTCACCCGGGACACAAGAGACCCAGTACTTC
NA,NA,TRBV19,TRBJ1-5,16,CASKLGQINSNQPQHF,TGTGCCAGTAAGTTGGGACAAATTAATAGCAATCAGCCCCAGCATTTT
many,TRBD1,TRBV6-5,TRBJ1-2,14,CASSRDRGTYGYTF,TGTGCCAGCAGTCGGGACAGGGGGACCTATGGCTACACCTTC
NA,TRBD1,TRBV7-6,TRBJ1-5,18,CASSLGGGTGGLGGPQHF,TGTGCCAGCAGCTTAGGAGGCGGGACAGGGGGCCTCGGCGGGCCCCAGCATTTT
NA,NA,TRBV10-2,TRBJ2-7,14,CASSGDTSGLEQYF,TGCGCCAGCAGCGGGGACACCTCGGGGCTCGAGCAGTACTTC
NA,TRBD2,TRBV24-1,TRBJ2-2,17,CATSDSSGGARSGELFF,TGTGCCACCAGTGACTCTAGCGGGGGGGCCCGTAGCGGGGAGCTGTTTTTT
NA,TRBD2,TRBV20-1,TRBJ2-1,11,CSGTSGHEQFF,TGCAGTGGGACTAGCGGGCATGAGCAGTTCTTC
NA,TRBD1,TRBV5-4,TRBJ2-5,15,CASRRDRKPQETQYF,TGTGCCAGCAGAAGGGACAGAAAACCCCAAGAGACCCAGTACTTC
NA,TRBD2,TRBV6-5,TRBJ2-3,15,CASSPSGGLEDTQYF,TGTGCCAGCAGTCCTAGCGGGGGGCTCGAAGATACGCAGTATTTT
NA,TRBD1,TRBV5-1,TRBJ1-2,15,CASSPGDRANYGYTF,TGCGCCAGCAGCCCAGGGGACAGAGCTAACTATGGCTACACCTTC
once,TRBD2,TRBV3-1/TRBV3-2,TRBJ2-1,16,CASSRRAGLSYNEQFF,TGTGCCAGCAGCCGCAGGGCGGGACTATCCTACAATGAGCAGTTCTTC
NA,NA,TRBV7-2,TRBJ2-1,14,CATRGLGGDLEQFF,TGTGCCACCAGGGGTCTGGGGGGGGACTTGGAGCAGTTCTTC
NA,NA,TRBV13,TRBJ1-2,14,CASSLRQTSYGYTF,TGTGCCAGCAGCCTCCGACAGACATCCTATGGCTACACCTTC
NA,NA,TRBV11-3,TRBJ2-5,14,CASSARGGEETQYF,TGTGCCAGCAGCGCACGAGGAGGTGAAGAGACCCAGTACTTC
NA,TRBD1,TRBV6-5,TRBJ1-4,14,CASKKGQGDVKLFF,TGTGCCAGCAAAAAGGGACAGGGGGATGTAAAACTGTTTTTT
NA,NA,TRBV28,TRBJ1-2,13,CASSLQAPYGYTF,TGTGCCAGCAGTTTACAGGCGCCGTATGGCTACACCTTC
NA,TRBD2,TRBV6-2/TRBV6-3,TRBJ2-1,16,CASSYPLAAGYNEQFF,TGTGCCAGCAGTTATCCCCTAGCGGCAGGCTACAATGAGCAGTTCTTC
NA,NA,TRBV6-5,TRBJ1-4,14,CASRVEGVGEKLFF,TGTGCCAGCAGGGTAGAGGGAGTAGGTGAAAAACTGTTTTTT
NA,TRBD1,TRBV10-3,TRBJ1-6,15,CAIRNRDSGDSPLHF,TGTGCCATCAGGAACCGGGACAGCGGAGACTCACCCCTCCACTTT
few,NA,TRBV4-3,TRBJ1-2,16,CASSQELRTSNYGYTF,TGCGCCAGCAGCCAAGAACTCAGGACTTCTAACTATGGCTACACCTTC
NA,TRBD1,TRBV29-1,TRBJ2-2,15,CSVGRGTGNTGELFF,TGCAGCGTTGGTAGGGGGACAGGGAACACCGGGGAGCTGTTTTTT
NA,TRBD1,TRBV2,TRBJ1-6,15,CASKKGTVDNSPLHF,TGTGCCAGCAAGAAAGGGACAGTTGACAATTCACCCCTCCACTTT
once,NA,TRBV7-9,TRBJ2-5,14,CASSLLSLRETQYF,TGTGCCAGCAGCTTACTATCGCTCCGAGAGACCCAGTACTTC
few,NA,TRBV7-3,TRBJ2-7,14,CASSLSRDTDEQYF,TGTGCCAGCAGCTTGTCCCGGGACACAGACGAGCAGTACTTC
NA,TRBD2,TRBV2,TRBJ2-7,15,CASSIERGTSYEQYF,TGTGCCAGCAGCATAGAGCGGGGGACTTCCTACGAGCAGTACTTC
NA,NA,TRBV5-1,TRBJ2-3,12,CASSPGTDTQYF,TGCGCCAGCAGCCCCGGCACAGATACGCAGTATTTT
NA,NA,TRBV5-1,TRBJ2-7,13,CASSLAVSYEQYF,TGCGCCAGCAGCTTGGCGGTGAGTTACGAGCAGTACTTC
NA,NA,TRBV23-1,TRBJ1-4,16,CASSHATQGTNEKLFF,TGCGCCAGCAGTCACGCCACTCAGGGGACTAATGAAAAACTGTTTTTT
NA,NA,TRBV10-3,TRBJ2-7,17,CAISESQRQPSTYEQYF,TGTGCCATCAGTGAGTCCCAAAGACAGCCTTCAACCTACGAGCAGTACTTC
NA,TRBD1,TRBV19,TRBJ1-1,16,CASRVWRTGGSTEAFF,TGTGCCAGTAGGGTTTGGCGGACAGGGGGATCCACTGAAGCTTTCTTT
NA,TRBD1,TRBV2,TRBJ2-7,14,CASMTGTGVYEQYF,TGTGCCAGCATGACAGGGACAGGAGTCTACGAGCAGTACTTC
NA,TRBD2,TRBV27,TRBJ2-5,15,CASRASGGSQETQYF,TGTGCCAGCAGAGCTAGCGGGGGGAGCCAAGAGACCCAGTACTTC
NA,NA,TRBV9,TRBJ2-7,14,CASSVDTVLAEQYF,TGTGCCAGCAGCGTAGATACAGTTCTAGCCGAGCAGTACTTC
once,NA,TRBV5-1,TRBJ2-6,18,CASRGRAGDSSGANVLTF,TGCGCCAGCAGGGGAAGGGCAGGGGATTCTTCCGGGGCCAACGTCCTGACTTTC
NA,TRBD1,TRBV4-3,TRBJ1-2,13,CASSLDRAYGYTF,TGCGCCAGCAGCCTGGACAGGGCCTATGGCTACACCTTC
once,NA,TRBV18,TRBJ1-2,16,CASSPEGLAPNYGYTF,TGTGCCAGCTCCCCGGAGGGCCTCGCCCCTAACTATGGCTACACCTTC
NA,NA,TRBV6-6,TRBJ1-2,19,CASSPGGGGGEGANYGYTF,TGTGCCAGCAGTCCCGGGGGGGGTGGAGGGGAAGGTGCTAACTATGGCTACACCTTC